Each of the 11 T cell receptor beta chains below was sequenced from the same sample in a study of monozygotic twins with cystic fibrosis. Only in-frame clones appear in the TCRdb table, and some are missing; sequencing was by immunoSEQ multiplex PCR. Of 5,000 or so clones listed, approximately 96% were seen once; the top ten hold around 2.9%. The source material was blood. The receptors shown here come from a boy aged 2-9 years with cystic fibrosis.

The chain is built from TRBV5-8 and TRBJ1-1; D unclear. Between the trimmed V and J ends, which lost 0 bases and 1 base, there was a span of 4 bases. The CDR3 runs 13 residues. CDR1 SGHTS and CDR2 YDEGEE come from the germline V gene. CDR3 loop: CASSLGWNTEAFF. The CDR3, as DNA: TGTGCCAGCAGCTTGGGGTGGAACACTGAAGCTTTCTTT.

This clone was recorded once. The chain employs TRBV6-5 and TRBJ2-5, with 9 nucleotides matching TRBD1. Germline V gene lookup returns CDR1 MNHEY and CDR2 SVGAGI. The CDR3 consists of 15 residues. V trimming: 5 bases; J trimming: 5 bases; junction bases outside the gene matches: 9. The CDR3 loop is CASSLTGGLRETQYF. The CDR3 DNA follows: TGTGCCAGCAGTCTCACAGGGGGCCTTAGGGAGACCCAGTACTTC.

Here the CDR3 reads CASSQVGLAGGKNIQYF. Here the CDR3 DNA reads TGCGCCAGCAGCCAAGTTGGACTAGCGGGGGGAAAAAACATTCAGTACTTC. The chain combines TRBV4-1 with TRBJ2-4; 14 nucleotides agree with TRBD2. The CDR3 is made up of 17 amino acids. Germline V gene sequence: CDR1 MGHRA, CDR2 YSYEKL. The trim removed 1 base at V and 4 bases at J, leaving 3 bases unmatched.

The J gene is TRBJ1-5, the V gene TRBV7-6; D unclear. The CDR3 spans 15 residues. In germline, CDR1 is SGHVS, CDR2 FNYEAQ. With 1 base removed from V and 4 bases from J, the gap between germline ends came to 11 bases. The CDR3 reads CASSLGTASNQPQHF. DNA of the CDR3: TGTGCCAGCAGCTTAGGCACCGCCTCTAATCAGCCCCAGCATTTT. Combining the CDR3 with reference TRBV7-6 and TRBJ1-5 gives the whole variable domain GAGVSQSPRYKVTKRGQDVALRCDPISGHVSLYWYRQALGQGPEFLTYFNYEAQQDKSGLPNDRFSAERPEGSISTLTIQRTEQRDSAMYRCASSLGTASNQPQHFGDGTRLSIL.

This rearrangement joins TRBV19 to TRBJ1-5; 11 bases match TRBD1. Germline V gene lookup returns CDR1 LNHDA and CDR2 SQIVND (reference sequence). Germline trimming cut 1 base from V and 6 bases from J; bases unmatched to any gene: 5. CDR3 size: 16 residues. This CDR3 is CASSIVGTGGVQPQHF. Written as DNA, the CDR3 is TGTGCCAGTAGTATAGTCGGGACAGGGGGGGTTCAGCCCCAGCATTTT.

This chain joins TRBV4-1 and TRBJ2-3, with D unclear. Trimming shortened V by 1 base and J by 2 bases, and 13 bases separated the two germline ends. Germline CDR1 and CDR2: MGHRA and YSYEKL. CDR3 size: 16 residues. The CDR3 DNA reads as TGCGCCAGCAGCCAAGTCAACCTAATCGCCACAGATACGCAGTATTTT. This encodes CASSQVNLIATDTQYF.

This chain connects TRBV30 to TRBJ1-4, with D possibly being TRBD1 (5 bases). The CDR3 sequence is 16 residues long. The germline gives CDR1 GTSNPN, CDR2 SVGIG (reference sequence). The V gene lost 0 bases and the J gene lost 3 bases, with 14 bases spanning the gap. CDR3 region: CAWSVGVGISNEKLFF. CDR3 DNA: TGTGCCTGGAGTGTAGGGGTCGGGATATCTAATGAAAAACTGTTTTTT.

This clone was found once. The rearrangement joins TRBV11-3 to TRBJ2-7; D is possibly TRBD1 (5 bases). V gave up 4 bases and J gave up 7 bases, with 14 bases separating them. CDR1 is SGHNT and CDR2 is YENEEA in the germline V gene. The CDR3 extends over 13 amino acids. In nucleotides, the CDR3 is TGTGCCAGCAGCTCCCTTGACAGTAATGAGCAGTACGTC. It encodes CASSSLDSNEQYV.

The J gene is TRBJ2-7, the V gene TRBV19; 7 positions match TRBD1. Germline V gene sequence: CDR1 LNHDA, CDR2 SQIVND (reference sequence). V trimming: 3 bases; J trimming: 4 bases; junction bases outside the gene matches: 12. The CDR3 loop spans 16 amino acids. CDR3 nucleotides: TGTGCCAGTAGTATTTCCAACCCGGGACAGCCTTACGAGCAGTACTTC. This encodes CASSISNPGQPYEQYF.

The rearrangement joins TRBV5-6 to TRBJ2-7; 10 bases agree with TRBD1. The CDR3 loop spans 15 amino acids. Germline lookup yields CDR1 SGHDT and CDR2 YYEEEE. With V trimmed by 4 bases and J by 3 bases, 7 bases remained unmatched. DNA of the CDR3: TGTGCCAGCAGCCCCGGGACAGGGGCCTACTACGAGCAGTACTTC. Protein sequence: CASSPGTGAYYEQYF.

The chain combines TRBV9 with TRBJ2-1; possible D gene TRBD1, 6 bases. The V and J ends lost 4 bases and 7 bases respectively, with 18 bases between them. Germline V gives CDR1 SGDLS, CDR2 YYNGEE. This CDR3 spans 15 amino acids. CDR3 region: CASSTRQALINEQFF. The CDR3 DNA sequence: TGTGCCAGCAGCACCCGACAGGCCCTCATAAATGAGCAGTTCTTC.